What follows is one TCR beta chain and its context. V was cut by 5 bases and J by 7 bases, with 9 bases left in between. The CDR3 has 12 amino acids. The sample is drawn from a study of T-cell memory formation after mild COVID-19. TCRdb redid the calling of the 5' RACE reads with MiXCR, one entry per CDR3 protein. This table has just over 150,000 distinct CDR3 sequences, roughly 30% appearing once. This TCR was sampled from an adult woman who had mild COVID-19 (a few samples of this study predate the infection). Cell type and time point are not known. The genes are TRBV12-3 or TRBV12-4 and TRBJ1-5, with D perhaps TRBD1 (6 bases). The specimen sequenced was PBMCs or a T cell subset sorted from them (not recorded which). This chain's CDR3 is CASSRGGQPQHF. The CDR3 DNA sequence: TGTGCCAGCAGTCGAGGGGGGCAGCCCCAGCATTTT.